Presented here are 26 T cell receptor beta chains from one specimen sequenced in a study of blood T cell repertoires in COVID-19. Here immunoSEQ multiplex PCR was the method, and the copy in TCRdb shows in-frame clones only, minus some. The profile shows approximately 100,000 clones, 76% of them singletons. Sequencing used peripheral blood. The receptors come from an older man with COVID-19, enrolled during active disease.

The chain has TRBV28 and TRBJ2-5; 9 nucleotides align to TRBD2. The CDR3 is 16 amino acids. Germline V lookup: CDR1 MDHEN, CDR2 SYDVKM. The V segment lost 6 bases and the J segment 4 bases; nucleotides outside the gene matches: 12. The CDR3 region is CASREGASSGAETQYF. The DNA for the CDR3 is TGTGCCAGCAGAGAGGGGGCGTCTAGCGGGGCAGAGACCCAGTACTTC.

There are a few counts of this clone. The chain combines TRBV28 with TRBJ2-7, with 9 bases fitting TRBD1. There are 15 residues in the CDR3. The germline V gene encodes CDR1 MDHEN and CDR2 SYDVKM. The trim removed 3 bases at V and 5 bases at J, leaving 8 bases unmatched. This CDR3 reads CASSLGGTGLDEQYF. The CDR3 DNA reads as TGTGCCAGCAGTTTGGGAGGGACAGGGTTGGACGAGCAGTACTTC. The full variable domain, its missing parts supplied by reference TRBV28 and TRBJ2-7, is DVKVTQSSRYLVKRTGEKVFLECVQDMDHENMFWYRQDPGLGLRLIYFSYDVKMKEKGDIPEGYSVSREKKERFSLILESASTNQTSMYLCASSLGGTGLDEQYFGPGTRLTVT.

This chain links TRBV5-1 with TRBJ2-3, with 15 bases identical to TRBD2. Germline trimming cut 2 bases from V and 3 bases from J; bases unmatched to any gene: 7. The CDR3 has 18 amino acids. Germline CDR1 reads SGHRS; CDR2 reads YFSETQ. CDR3 DNA: TGCGCCAGCAGCTTAGGGACTAGCGGGAGGCTCGGGACAGATACGCAGTATTTT. It encodes CASSLGTSGRLGTDTQYF.

In this sample, this clone turned up a few times. The chain employs TRBV7-2 and TRBJ1-6; 7 nucleotides agree with TRBD1. CDR3 size: 15 residues. Germline values: CDR1 SGHTA, CDR2 FQGNSA. J gave up 6 bases and V 4 bases, and 6 bases lay outside the gene matches. The CDR3 DNA follows: TGTGCCAGCAGCTCCAGGGGGAATGCTAATTCACCCCTCCACTTT. This codes for CASSSRGNANSPLHF.

This rearrangement joins TRBV7-9 to TRBJ2-7; the D gene is possibly TRBD1 (5 bases). The V and J ends lost 2 bases and 1 base respectively, with 6 bases between them. Germline V gene data show CDR1 as SEHNR and CDR2 as FQNEAQ (reference sequence). The CDR3 totals 13 residues. The CDR3 region is CASSLRQSYEQYF. CDR3 nucleotides: TGTGCCAGCAGCTTACGACAGTCCTACGAGCAGTACTTC.

The CDR3 DNA follows: TGTGCCACCAGTGAATATGAAACGGGGAGTACTGAAGCTTTCTTT. Residues: CATSEYETGSTEAFF. The J gene is TRBJ1-1, the V gene TRBV24-1; D is ambiguous. The CDR3 has 15 amino acids. The V end lost 4 bases, the J end lost 5 bases, and 16 bases lay between the germline ends. Germline CDR1 reads KGHDR; CDR2 reads SFDVKD.

The rearrangement uses TRBV28 and TRBJ1-4; D perhaps matches TRBD1 (5 bases). Between the trimmed V and J ends, which lost 2 bases and 8 bases, there was a span of 12 bases. CDR1 is MDHEN, CDR2 SYDVKM, per germline. The CDR3 spans 14 residues. The CDR3 loop is CASSLGQRTEKLFF. DNA of the CDR3: TGTGCCAGCAGTTTAGGACAACGGACGGAAAAACTGTTTTTT.

The rearrangement uses TRBV2 and TRBJ1-6, with 7 bases fitting TRBD1. The junction had 9 bases not matched to a gene; V was cut back by 4 bases and J by 6 bases. The CDR3 spans 16 residues. Germline V lookup: CDR1 SNHLY, CDR2 FYNNEI. The CDR3 DNA sequence: TGTGCCAGCAGTGTTACCCTACAGGGGCTTAATTCACCCCTCCACTTT. This gives the protein CASSVTLQGLNSPLHF. Combining the CDR3 with reference TRBV2 and TRBJ1-6 gives the whole variable domain EPEVTQTPSHQVTQMGQEVILRCVPISNHLYFYWYRQILGQKVEFLVSFYNNEISEKSEIFDDQFSVERPDGSNFTLKIRSTKLEDSAMYFCASSVTLQGLNSPLHFGNGTRLTVT.

The chain recombines TRBV28 with TRBJ2-7; TRBD2 matches at 11 bases. The CDR3 covers 16 residues. CDR1 is MDHEN, CDR2 SYDVKM, per germline. J was trimmed by 0 bases and V by 2 bases; bases with no gene match: 3. This CDR3 is CASSLPGLAASYEQYF. As DNA, the CDR3 is TGTGCCAGCAGTTTACCGGGACTAGCGGCCTCCTACGAGCAGTACTTC.

The chain couples TRBV2 to TRBJ1-2, with 7 bases matching TRBD1. The V segment lost 6 bases and the J segment 8 bases; nucleotides outside the gene matches: 12. The CDR3 has 14 amino acids. Per germline, CDR1 SNHLY and CDR2 FYNNEI. In DNA form, the CDR3 reads TGTGCCAGCAGACCACAGGGGATTGGGGAGGGCTACACCTTC. Its translation: CASRPQGIGEGYTF.

The chain employs TRBV5-8 and TRBJ1-4; D is possibly TRBD1 (6 bases). The germline V and J ends were trimmed by 4 bases and 0 bases, with 10 bases remaining between them. The CDR3 is 15 amino acids. Germline V CDR1 and CDR2: SGHTS, YDEGEE. The CDR3 protein is CASSPGQTTNEKLFF. The CDR3 DNA is TGTGCCAGCAGCCCAGGACAGACAACTAATGAAAAACTGTTTTTT.

This chain links TRBV7-2 with TRBJ2-7; 8 bases are shared with TRBD2. The CDR3 contains 16 residues. Germline CDR1 is SGHTA and CDR2 is FQGNSA. J was trimmed by 2 bases and V by 5 bases; bases with no gene match: 11. The CDR3 spells CASSPPPGGPPYEQYF. The CDR3, as DNA: TGTGCCAGCAGCCCGCCGCCGGGAGGGCCGCCCTACGAGCAGTACTTC. The full variable domain, its missing parts supplied by reference TRBV7-2 and TRBJ2-7, is GAGVSQSPSNKVTEKGKDVELRCDPISGHTALYWYRQSLGQGLEFLIYFQGNSAPDKSGLPSDRFSAERTGGSVSTLTIQRTQQEDSAVYLCASSPPPGGPPYEQYFGPGTRLTVT.

CDR3 region: CASSGGTAGNTIYF. CDR3 DNA: TGCGCCAGCAGCGGGGGGACTGCTGGAAACACCATATATTTT. The V gene is TRBV5-1, the J gene TRBJ1-3; maybe TRBD1 (5 bases). Germline V gene sequence: CDR1 SGHRS, CDR2 YFSETQ. V lost 4 bases to trimming and J lost 2 bases, with 10 bases between them. The CDR3 length is 14 residues. The full variable domain, with the rest looked up from reference TRBV5-1 and TRBJ1-3, is KAGVTQTPRYLIKTRGQQVTLSCSPISGHRSVSWYQQTPGQGLQFLFEYFSETQRNKGNFPGRFSGRQFSNSRSEMNVSTLELGDSALYLCASSGGTAGNTIYFGEGSWLTVV.

This clone was picked up a small number of times. The V call is TRBV2, the J call TRBJ2-3; maybe TRBD1 (5 bases). V was shortened by 4 bases and J by 3 bases, with 14 bases between the two germline ends. The germline V gene has CDR1 SNHLY and CDR2 FYNNEI. The CDR3 length is 15 residues. As DNA, the CDR3 is TGTGCCAGCAGTGCCGCAGGGCACAATACAGATACGCAGTATTTT. Translating it yields CASSAAGHNTDTQYF.

This chain joins TRBV6-5 and TRBJ2-2, with D possibly matching TRBD2 (5 bases). The CDR3 runs 14 residues. The germline gives CDR1 MNHEY, CDR2 SVGAGI. Deletions cut 10 bases from V and 2 bases from J, with 14 bases between. CDR3 DNA sequence: TGTGCCACACCGGGATTGAAAAACACCGGGGAGCTGTTTTTT. It specifies CATPGLKNTGELFF.

This clone was seen a few times. The rearrangement links TRBV5-1 to TRBJ2-3, with 11 bases fitting TRBD2. The CDR3 is 15 amino acids. Germline CDR1 SGHRS, CDR2 YFSETQ. With 7 bases clipped from V and 1 base from J, the junction kept 5 bases outside the gene matches. In DNA, the CDR3 is TGCGCCAGCGTCAAACTAGCGGGAGGCACAGATACGCAGTATTTT. Protein sequence: CASVKLAGGTDTQYF.

The chain has TRBV5-4 and TRBJ1-2; the match to TRBD1 covers 9 bases. The CDR3 runs 13 residues. The germline CDR1 and CDR2 sequences are SGHNT and YYREEE (reference sequence). J was trimmed by 6 bases and V by 4 bases; bases with no gene match: 4. The CDR3 reads CASSANRGHGYTF. For the CDR3, the DNA is TGTGCCAGCAGCGCGAACAGGGGGCATGGCTACACCTTC.

The chain uses TRBV5-6 and TRBJ2-5, with a weak D call TRBD2 (6 bases). Trimming left V 4 bases short and J 4 bases short, with 23 bases between. The CDR3 contains 17 residues. The germline V gene has CDR1 SGHDT and CDR2 YYEEEE. The CDR3 reads CASSGGVSRESAETQYF. In DNA form, the CDR3 reads TGTGCCAGCAGCGGAGGAGTGAGTCGGGAGTCGGCAGAGACCCAGTACTTC.

This clone was seen a handful of times. The V gene is TRBV5-4, the J gene TRBJ2-1, with 7 bases that match TRBD1. Germline V lookup: CDR1 SGHNT, CDR2 YYREEE (reference sequence). The CDR3 consists of 16 residues. J lost 0 bases, V lost 4 bases, and 7 bases had no gene match. CDR3 protein: CASSPGQARSYNEQFF. The CDR3 bases are TGTGCCAGCAGCCCCGGACAGGCCCGCTCCTACAATGAGCAGTTCTTC.

The rearrangement links TRBV18 to TRBJ2-3; tentative D call: TRBD1 (6 bases). The V end lost 5 bases, the J end lost 3 bases, and 9 bases lay between the germline ends. This CDR3 has 13 residues. CDR1 and CDR2 from the germline V gene are KGHSH and LQKENI. The CDR3 bases are TGTGCCAGCTCATCTGACAGGACAGATACGCAGTATTTT. This codes for CASSSDRTDTQYF.

This clone was picked up many times. The chain links TRBV7-9 to TRBJ2-5, with D possibly being TRBD2 (5 bases). The CDR3 totals 14 residues. Looked up from germline, CDR1 is SEHNR and CDR2 is FQNEAQ (reference sequence). Trimming took 5 bases from V and 7 from J, leaving 17 bases between them. Written as DNA, the CDR3 is TGTGCCAGCAGCCTCGTGGCGGGCACGGGGACCCAGTACTTC. It codes for CASSLVAGTGTQYF.

In its sample, this clone was seen a few times. The gene calls are TRBV11-3 and TRBJ1-1; D gene uncertain. V was cut by 1 base and J by 4 bases, with 4 bases left in between. Germline CDR1 and CDR2: SGHNT and YENEEA. CDR3 length equals 12 residues. The CDR3 DNA follows: TGTGCCAGCAGCTTAGCTTTCACTGAAGCTTTCTTT. It encodes CASSLAFTEAFF.

The CDR3 loop reads CASSLALARYNEQFF. In DNA form, the CDR3 reads TGTGCCAGCAGCTTAGCACTAGCCCGATACAATGAGCAGTTCTTC. The J gene is TRBJ2-1, the V gene TRBV7-2; TRBD2 might be the D (6 bases). The CDR3 has 15 residues. Trimming left V 0 bases short and J 4 bases short, with 10 bases between. The germline V gene has CDR1 SGHTA and CDR2 FQGNSA. The variable domain in full, with the rest retrieved from reference TRBV7-2 and TRBJ2-1, is GAGVSQSPSNKVTEKGKDVELRCDPISGHTALYWYRQSLGQGLEFLIYFQGNSAPDKSGLPSDRFSAERTGGSVSTLTIQRTQQEDSAVYLCASSLALARYNEQFFGPGTRLTVL.

This chain connects TRBV5-1 to TRBJ2-1; TRBD2 aligns across 8 bases. The germline V gene encodes CDR1 SGHRS and CDR2 YFSETQ. J gave up 5 bases and V 5 bases, and 9 bases lay outside the gene matches. The CDR3 has 15 residues. The DNA of the CDR3 is TGCGCCAGCAGGACTAGCGAGGAGGCACACAATGAGCAGTTCTTC. Amino acid sequence: CASRTSEEAHNEQFF.

This clone came up a few times. The genes are TRBV2 and TRBJ2-7; 9 nucleotides line up with TRBD2. The germline V gene has CDR1 SNHLY and CDR2 FYNNEI. The CDR3 is 17 residues long. The junction had 12 bases not matched to a gene; V was cut back by 1 base and J by 5 bases. CDR3 bases: TGTGCCAGCAGTGAAGTGGGGATAGCGGGAGAGAGGGACGAGCAGTACTTC. Translating it yields CASSEVGIAGERDEQYF.

The chain couples TRBV6-5 to TRBJ2-1; unclear D gene. The CDR3 runs 15 residues. Trimming left V 0 bases short and J 6 bases short, with 12 bases between. Germline V CDR1 and CDR2: MNHEY, SVGAGI. CDR3 bases: TGTGCCAGCAGTTACTCTGCTCTTAGTTTCAATGAGCAGTTCTTC. Translated, it gives CASSYSALSFNEQFF.